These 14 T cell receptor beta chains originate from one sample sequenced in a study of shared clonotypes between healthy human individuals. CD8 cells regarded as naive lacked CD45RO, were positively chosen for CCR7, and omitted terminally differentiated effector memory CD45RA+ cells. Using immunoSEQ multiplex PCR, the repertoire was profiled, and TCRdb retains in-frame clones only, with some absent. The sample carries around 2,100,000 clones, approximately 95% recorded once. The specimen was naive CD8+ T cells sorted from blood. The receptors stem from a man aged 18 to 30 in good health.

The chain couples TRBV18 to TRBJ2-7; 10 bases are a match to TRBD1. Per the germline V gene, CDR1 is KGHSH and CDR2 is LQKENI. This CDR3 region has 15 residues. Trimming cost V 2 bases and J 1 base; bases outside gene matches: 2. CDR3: CASSPGTGVSYEQYF. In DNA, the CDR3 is TGTGCCAGCTCACCAGGGACAGGGGTTTCCTACGAGCAGTACTTC.

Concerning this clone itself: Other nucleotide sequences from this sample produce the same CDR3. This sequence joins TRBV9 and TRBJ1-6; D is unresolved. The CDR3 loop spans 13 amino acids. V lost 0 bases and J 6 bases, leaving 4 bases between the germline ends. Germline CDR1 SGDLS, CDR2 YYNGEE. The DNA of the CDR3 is TGTGCCAGCAGCGTAGGAAGTAATTCACCCCTCCACTTT. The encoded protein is CASSVGSNSPLHF.

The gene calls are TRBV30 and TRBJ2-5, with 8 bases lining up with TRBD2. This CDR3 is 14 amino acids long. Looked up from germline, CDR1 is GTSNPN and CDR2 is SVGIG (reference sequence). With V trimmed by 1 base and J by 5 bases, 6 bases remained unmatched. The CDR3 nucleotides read TGTGCCTGGAGTGCGGTTAGCGGGGCGGAGACCCAGTACTTC. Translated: CAWSAVSGAETQYF.

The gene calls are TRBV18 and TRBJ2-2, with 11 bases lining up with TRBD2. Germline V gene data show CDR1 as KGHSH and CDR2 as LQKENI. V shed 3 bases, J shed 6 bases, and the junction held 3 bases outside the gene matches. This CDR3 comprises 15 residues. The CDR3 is CASSPTSGKAGELFF. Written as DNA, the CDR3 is TGTGCCAGCTCACCGACTAGCGGGAAGGCCGGGGAGCTGTTTTTT.

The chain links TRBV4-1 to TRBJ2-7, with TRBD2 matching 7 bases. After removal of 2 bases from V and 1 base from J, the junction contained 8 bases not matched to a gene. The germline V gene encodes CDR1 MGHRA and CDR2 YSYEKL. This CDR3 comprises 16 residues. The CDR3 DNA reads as TGCGCCAGCAGCCAACGCGGACCCGGGGGGTCCTACGAGCAGTACTTC. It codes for CASSQRGPGGSYEQYF.

CDR3 nucleotide sequence: TGTGCCAGCTCCCCGGGGGCGGGGAAGGGCGAGCAGTACTTC. It translates to CASSPGAGKGEQYF. The rearrangement joins TRBV6-5 to TRBJ2-7, with D perhaps assigned TRBD1 or TRBD2 (6 bases each). V shed 8 bases and J shed 6 bases, with 20 bases lying between them. This CDR3 region has 14 residues. Germline V gene data show CDR1 as MNHEY and CDR2 as SVGAGI.

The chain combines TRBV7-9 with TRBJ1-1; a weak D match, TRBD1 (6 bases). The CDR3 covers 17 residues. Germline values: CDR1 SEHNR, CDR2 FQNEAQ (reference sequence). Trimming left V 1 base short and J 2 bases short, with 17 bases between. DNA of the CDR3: TGTGCCAGCAGCTTAGGAGGGGGAGGATATTTTAACACTGAAGCTTTCTTT. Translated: CASSLGGGGYFNTEAFF.

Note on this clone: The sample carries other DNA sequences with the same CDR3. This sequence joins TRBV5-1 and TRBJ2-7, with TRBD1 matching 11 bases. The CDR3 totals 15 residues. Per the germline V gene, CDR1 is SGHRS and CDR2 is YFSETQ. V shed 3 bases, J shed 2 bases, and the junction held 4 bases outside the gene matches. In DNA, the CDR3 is TGCGCCAGCAGCTCTGGACAGGGGGCCACCTACGAGCAGTACTTC. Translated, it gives CASSSGQGATYEQYF.

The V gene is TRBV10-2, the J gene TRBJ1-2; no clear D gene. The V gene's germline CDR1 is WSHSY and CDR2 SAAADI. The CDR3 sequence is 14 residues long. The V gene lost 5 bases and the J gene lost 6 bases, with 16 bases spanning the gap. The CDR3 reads CASSITGLGDGYTF. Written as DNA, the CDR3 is TGCGCCAGCAGTATAACGGGCCTCGGCGATGGCTACACCTTC.

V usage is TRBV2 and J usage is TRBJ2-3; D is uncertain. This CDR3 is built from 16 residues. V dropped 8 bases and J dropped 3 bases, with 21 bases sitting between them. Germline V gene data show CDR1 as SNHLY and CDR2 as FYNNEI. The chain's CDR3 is CASGSSRSDITDTQYF. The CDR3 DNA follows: TGTGCCAGCGGATCGAGCCGTTCCGATATAACAGATACGCAGTATTTT.

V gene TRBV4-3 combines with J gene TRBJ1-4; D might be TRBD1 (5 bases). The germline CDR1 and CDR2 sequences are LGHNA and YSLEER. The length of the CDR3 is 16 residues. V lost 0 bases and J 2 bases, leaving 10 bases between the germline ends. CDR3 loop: CASSQEGRGTNEKLFF. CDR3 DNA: TGCGCCAGCAGCCAAGAAGGCCGGGGGACTAATGAAAAACTGTTTTTT.

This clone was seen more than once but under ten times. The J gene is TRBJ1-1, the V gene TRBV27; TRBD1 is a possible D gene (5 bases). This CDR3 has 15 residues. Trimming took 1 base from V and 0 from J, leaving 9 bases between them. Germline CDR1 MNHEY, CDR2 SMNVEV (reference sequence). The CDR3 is CASSLWGEVNTEAFF. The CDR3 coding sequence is TGTGCCAGCAGTTTATGGGGGGAGGTGAACACTGAAGCTTTCTTT.

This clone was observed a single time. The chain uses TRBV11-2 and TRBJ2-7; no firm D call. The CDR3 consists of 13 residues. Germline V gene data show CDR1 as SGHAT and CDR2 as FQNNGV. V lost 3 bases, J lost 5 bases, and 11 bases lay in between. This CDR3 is CASSFEVGNEQYF. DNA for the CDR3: TGTGCCAGCAGCTTCGAGGTAGGCAACGAGCAGTACTTC. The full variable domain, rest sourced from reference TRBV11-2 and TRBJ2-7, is EAGVAQSPRYKIIEKRQSVAFWCNPISGHATLYWYQQILGQGPKLLIQFQNNGVVDDSQLPKDRFSAERLKGVDSTLKIQPAKLEDSAVYLCASSFEVGNEQYFGPGTRLTVT.

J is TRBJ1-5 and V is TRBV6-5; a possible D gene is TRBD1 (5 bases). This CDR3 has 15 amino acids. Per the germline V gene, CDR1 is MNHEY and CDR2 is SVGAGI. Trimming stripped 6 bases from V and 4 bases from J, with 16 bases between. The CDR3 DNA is TGTGCCAGCAGGACTTCTATAGGGGTGAATCAGCCCCAGCATTTT. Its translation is CASRTSIGVNQPQHF.